This T cell receptor (beta chain) was captured by sequencing in a study of T cell responses to AZD1222 COVID-19 vaccine. Study information: Second-dose intervals of approximately 4 or approximately 12 weeks were pooled.

The table came from immunoSEQ multiplex PCR; TCRdb's copy has only in-frame clones and leaves some out. Here the sample spans some 140,000 clones, roughly 89% being singletons. Notes on the study in general: Donors were chiefly white British, with a greater number of females, and clonal diversity was perhaps underestimated. Spike was spanned by vaccine-associated CD4 TCRs, which were dominant at 160-218 and 743-854.

On this clone itself: Antigen unknown.

Germline V CDR1 and CDR2: SGHNT, YYREEE (reference sequence). Trimming cost V 3 bases and J 4 bases, with 13 bases left between them. This CDR3 contains 15 residues. The TCR originated in an adult in good health. The chain couples TRBV5-4 to TRBJ1-4; weak D call: TRBD1 (5 bases). The material sequenced was peripheral blood, taken on day 0 of AZD1222 vaccination. DNA of the CDR3: TGTGCCAGCAGCTCGTCCCGGGACGGTAATGAAAAACTGTTTTTT. This encodes CASSSSRDGNEKLFF.